Listed below are T cell receptor beta chains from one sample, sequenced in a study of blood T cell repertoires in COVID-19. The assay was immunoSEQ multiplex PCR, and TCRdb's table has in-frame clones only and misses some. Seen here are 65,000 to 85,000 clones, 87% observed once, and the top ten hold about a tenth. The sample comprised peripheral blood. These TCRs come from a woman aged 18-29 years with acute or convalescent COVID-19. Each CDR3 is given with its conserved first and last residue. Each record gives: clone size, V gene, D gene, J gene, CDR3 protein, CDR3 DNA. A D gene is named only where the DNA matches it firmly. For some rows the clone size is stated as once, few or many, or as a class when expanded; others skip it.

size: .
V: TRBV4-1
D: .
J: TRBJ1-5
CDR3: CASSLGQDSNQPQHF
DNA: TGCGCCAGCAGCCTCGGCCAGGATAGCAATCAGCCCCAGCATTTT

size: .
V: TRBV4-1
D: .
J: TRBJ1-1
CDR3: CASSQELRGGTEAFF
DNA: TGCGCCAGCAGCCAAGAACTGAGGGGGGGCACTGAAGCTTTCTTT

size: .
V: TRBV6-5
D: .
J: TRBJ2-1
CDR3: CASSIQGGSYNEQFF
DNA: TGTGCCAGCAGCATACAAGGGGGCTCCTACAATGAGCAGTTCTTC

size: .
V: TRBV7-2
D: .
J: TRBJ2-7
CDR3: CASSLMGAFYEQYF
DNA: TGTGCCAGCAGCCTGATGGGAGCTTTCTACGAGCAGTACTTC

size: .
V: TRBV6-5
D: .
J: TRBJ1-2
CDR3: CASSVVSNYGYTF
DNA: TGTGCCAGCAGCGTAGTCTCAAACTATGGCTACACCTTC

size: .
V: TRBV4-3
D: TRBD2
J: TRBJ2-7
CDR3: CASSPSSGSYEQYF
DNA: TGCGCCAGCAGCCCTTCTAGCGGGAGTTACGAGCAGTACTTC

size: .
V: TRBV5-8
D: TRBD1
J: TRBJ1-1
CDR3: CASSSGTGNTEAFF
DNA: TGTGCCAGCAGCTCCGGGACAGGAAACACTGAAGCTTTCTTT

size: .
V: TRBV5-1
D: .
J: TRBJ2-1
CDR3: CASTLARGGYNEQFF
DNA: TGCGCCAGCACCCTTGCTAGGGGGGGGTACAATGAGCAGTTCTTC

size: .
V: TRBV4-2
D: TRBD2
J: TRBJ2-5
CDR3: CASSLGTIEGGETQYF
DNA: TGTGCCAGCAGCCTCGGGACTATAGAGGGAGGAGAGACCCAGTACTTC

size: .
V: TRBV6-5
D: .
J: TRBJ1-2
CDR3: CASMRGGADYGYTF
DNA: TGTGCCAGCATGAGAGGTGGGGCGGACTATGGCTACACCTTC

size: .
V: TRBV13
D: .
J: TRBJ2-3
CDR3: CASSSRDSTTDTQYF
DNA: TGTGCCAGCAGCTCGCGGGACTCAACCACAGATACGCAGTATTTT

size: .
V: TRBV10-3
D: .
J: TRBJ2-7
CDR3: CAIRGQPNEQYF
DNA: TGTGCCATCAGAGGACAGCCAAACGAGCAGTACTTC

size: .
V: TRBV29-1
D: .
J: TRBJ1-1
CDR3: CSVAREADTEAFF
DNA: TGCAGCGTGGCACGGGAGGCGGACACTGAAGCTTTCTTT

size: .
V: TRBV28
D: .
J: TRBJ1-1
CDR3: CASSSRTTGFGAFF
DNA: TGTGCCAGCAGTTCACGTACTACAGGGTTCGGGGCTTTCTTT

size: .
V: TRBV5-1
D: .
J: TRBJ2-2
CDR3: CASSLVLQGNTGELFF
DNA: TGCGCCAGCAGCTTGGTTTTACAGGGTAACACCGGGGAGCTGTTTTTT

size: few
V: TRBV16
D: TRBD1
J: TRBJ1-5
CDR3: CASSQFTGGNQPQHF
DNA: TGTGCCAGCAGCCAATTCACAGGGGGCAATCAGCCCCAGCATTTT

size: .
V: TRBV6-5
D: .
J: TRBJ2-1
CDR3: CASSYGQTRREQFF
DNA: TGTGCCAGCAGTTACGGACAGACGCGCCGTGAGCAGTTCTTC

size: .
V: TRBV7-8
D: .
J: TRBJ2-1
CDR3: CASSLARNNEQFF
DNA: TGTGCCAGCAGCCTGGCTAGAAACAATGAGCAGTTCTTC

size: few
V: TRBV6-5
D: TRBD1
J: TRBJ1-4
CDR3: CASSYSDRGEKLFF
DNA: TGTGCCAGCAGTTACTCAGACAGGGGTGAAAAACTGTTTTTT

size: .
V: TRBV3-1/TRBV3-2
D: TRBD1
J: TRBJ2-7
CDR3: CASSLGTAPSYEQYF
DNA: TGTGCCAGCAGCCTCGGGACAGCCCCGTCCTACGAGCAGTACTTC

size: .
V: TRBV4-1
D: .
J: TRBJ2-6
CDR3: CASSRNPGTIVSGANVLTF
DNA: TGCGCCAGCAGCCGTAATCCAGGGACAATCGTCTCTGGGGCCAACGTCCTGACTTTC

size: .
V: TRBV19
D: .
J: TRBJ2-2
CDR3: CASNQRSMNTGELFF
DNA: TGTGCCAGTAACCAGCGGAGTATGAACACCGGGGAGCTGTTTTTT

size: .
V: TRBV10-3
D: .
J: TRBJ2-3
CDR3: CAISEGGSTDTQYF
DNA: TGTGCCATCAGTGAAGGGGGAAGCACAGATACGCAGTATTTT

size: .
V: TRBV10-1
D: TRBD1
J: TRBJ1-4
CDR3: CASRQYTRGRANEKLFF
DNA: TGCGCCAGCAGGCAGTATACCAGGGGGCGGGCTAATGAAAAACTGTTTTTT